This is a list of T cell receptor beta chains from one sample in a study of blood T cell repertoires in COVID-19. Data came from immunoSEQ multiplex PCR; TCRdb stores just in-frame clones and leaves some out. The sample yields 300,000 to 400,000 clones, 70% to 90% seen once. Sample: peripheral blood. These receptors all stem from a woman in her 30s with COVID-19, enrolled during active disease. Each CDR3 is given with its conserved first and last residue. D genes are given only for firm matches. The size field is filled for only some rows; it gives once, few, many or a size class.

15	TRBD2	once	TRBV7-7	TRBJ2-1	TGTGCTAGCAGCTTAGGGGCGGGGGCCTACAATGAGCAGTTCTTC	CASSLGAGAYNEQFF
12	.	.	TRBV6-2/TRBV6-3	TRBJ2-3	TGTGCCAGCAGTCCCGAGAGGGATACGCAGTATTTT	CASSPERDTQYF
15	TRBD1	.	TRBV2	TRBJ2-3	TGTGCCAGCAGCTTGGGACAGGGAGGGTCAGATACGCAGTATTTT	CASSLGQGGSDTQYF
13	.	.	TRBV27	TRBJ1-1	TGTGCCAGCAGTTTATCCGTGAACACTGAAGCTTTCTTT	CASSLSVNTEAFF
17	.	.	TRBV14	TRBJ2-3	TGTGCCAGCAGCCCAAATTGGGAACGACCGGAGGACGATACGCAGTATTTT	CASSPNWERPEDDTQYF
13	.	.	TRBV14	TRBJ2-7	TGTGCCAGCAGGCAATCTAAGAACTACGAGCAGTACTTC	CASRQSKNYEQYF
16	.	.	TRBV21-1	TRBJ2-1	TGTGCCAGCAGCAAAGATCATAGCGGGGGATACAATGAGCAGTTCTTC	CASSKDHSGGYNEQFF
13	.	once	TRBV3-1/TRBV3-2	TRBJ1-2	TGTGCCAGCAGCCAAGGAAGAAGCAGGGGCTACACCTTC	CASSQGRSRGYTF
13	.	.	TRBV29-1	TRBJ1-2	TGCAGCGTTGGGGGCCAGATACATATTGGCTACACCTTC	CSVGGQIHIGYTF
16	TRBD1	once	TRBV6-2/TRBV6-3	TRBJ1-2	TGTGCCAGCAGTTACGACACGGACAGGGTTGGGTATGGCTACACCTTC	CASSYDTDRVGYGYTF
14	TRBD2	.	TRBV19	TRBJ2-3	TGTGCCACCAGAGCGGGGGGTTCCACAGATACGCAGTATTTT	CATRAGGSTDTQYF
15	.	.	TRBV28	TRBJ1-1	TGTGCCAGCAGTGTCCCCGGAGGCCTGAACACTGAAGCTTTCTTT	CASSVPGGLNTEAFF
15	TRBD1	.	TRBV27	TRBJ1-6	TGTGCCAGCAGTTTAGGACAGGGGGCGCGGGTACCCCTCCACTTT	CASSLGQGARVPLHF
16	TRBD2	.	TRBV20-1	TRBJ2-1	TGCAGTGCTAGTAGGGAAGCGGGGGGGCCCTACAATGAGCAGTTCTTC	CSASREAGGPYNEQFF
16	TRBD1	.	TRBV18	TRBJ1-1	TGTGCCAGCTCACCACCGAACAGGGGGCTAAACACTGAAGCTTTCTTT	CASSPPNRGLNTEAFF
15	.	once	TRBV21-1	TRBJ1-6	TGTGCCAGCAGCAAAGCGGGGGGGAGGCATTCACCCCTCCACTTT	CASSKAGGRHSPLHF
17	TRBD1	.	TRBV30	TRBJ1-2	TGTGCCTGGGGGGCCGGGACAGGGGGACGGTGGGACTATGGCTACACCTTC	CAWGAGTGGRWDYGYTF
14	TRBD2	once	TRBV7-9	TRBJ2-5	TGTGCCAGCAGCGCGGGGGGTTGGGGAGAGACCCAGTACTTC	CASSAGGWGETQYF
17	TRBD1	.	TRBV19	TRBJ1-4	TGTGCCAGTAGTCCGGGGACAGGGGCTGAGTTGAATGAAAAACTGTTTTTT	CASSPGTGAELNEKLFF
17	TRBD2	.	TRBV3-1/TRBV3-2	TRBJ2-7	TGTGCCAGCAGCCAAGTACTAGCGGGGGGGCAATCAAACGAGCAGTACTTC	CASSQVLAGGQSNEQYF
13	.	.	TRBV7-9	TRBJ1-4	TGTGCCAGCAGCGACCAGGGAGGAGAAAAACTGTTTTTT	CASSDQGGEKLFF
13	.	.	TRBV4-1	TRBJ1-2	TGCGCCAGCAGCGCAGATCCTTATTCTTTCTACACCTTC	CASSADPYSFYTF
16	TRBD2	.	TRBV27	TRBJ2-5	TGTGCCAGCAGTTACGTAGGGAGGGGAGCGGAAGAGACCCAGTACTTC	CASSYVGRGAEETQYF
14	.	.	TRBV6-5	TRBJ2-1	TGTGCCAGCAGTTCAGGGGATGGCTACAATGAGCAGTTCTTC	CASSSGDGYNEQFF
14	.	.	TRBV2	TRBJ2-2	TGTGCCAGCAGTGAAGGTCTGACTGCCGGGGAGCTGTTTTTT	CASSEGLTAGELFF
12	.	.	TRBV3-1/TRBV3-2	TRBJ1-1	TGTGCCAGCAGCCAACTCGGTGGAGAGGCTTTCTTT	CASSQLGGEAFF
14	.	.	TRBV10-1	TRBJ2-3	TGCGCCACCAAGAAGGGGGGGAGTGCAGATACGCAGTATTTT	CATKKGGSADTQYF
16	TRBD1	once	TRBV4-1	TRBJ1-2	TGCGCCAGCAGCCAAGTTTGGACAGGGGCAAACTATGGCTACACCTTC	CASSQVWTGANYGYTF
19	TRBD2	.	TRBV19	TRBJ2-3	TGTGCCAGTAGTCCGTCGGGACTAGCGGGGGGAACTAGCACAGATACGCAGTATTTT	CASSPSGLAGGTSTDTQYF
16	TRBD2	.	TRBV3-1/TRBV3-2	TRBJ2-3	TGTGCCAGCTCCAAGGGACTAGTTCAGGGCACAGATACGCAGTATTTT	CASSKGLVQGTDTQYF
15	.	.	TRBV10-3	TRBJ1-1	TGTGCCATCAGTGATCACGACAGGCGGCCCCCTGAAGCTTTCTTT	CAISDHDRRPPEAFF
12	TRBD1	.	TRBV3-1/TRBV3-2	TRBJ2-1	TGTGCCAGCAGCCTCGGACAGGTCGGGCAGTTCTTC	CASSLGQVGQFF